This TCR beta chain derives from a study of cytomegalovirus exposure and HLA in healthy donors. PCR amplification relied on 60 Vbeta primers (plus 13 Jbeta primers). Produced via immunoSEQ multiplex PCR; TCRdb's table is partial and in-frame only. The sample consists of about 130,000 clones, approximately 79% of them appearing once. Nominally healthy donors provided the samples, though records likely missed some immune exposures. This CDR3 is 16 amino acids long. Per the germline V gene, CDR1 is SSHAT and CDR2 is FNYEAQ (reference sequence). Study outcomes and limitations: Associated with cytomegalovirus, according to the listing, were some 180 TCR beta chains. In an earlier analysis, most TCR beta V segments were productive about 87% or about 30% of the time.

About this clone: Its antigen remains unidentified. A junction end diverges from the germline sequence, so it may reflect a read error.

The receptor was isolated from a man in his late teens or twenties in good health and CMV-seropositive. The specimen was PBMCs. The chain couples TRBV7-7 to TRBJ2-2; 12 bases agree with TRBD2. CDR3 loop: CASSLGLAGNTGELFF. In nucleotides, the CDR3 is TGTGCTAGCAGCCTGGGACTAGCGGGCAACACCGGGGAGCTGTTTTTT.